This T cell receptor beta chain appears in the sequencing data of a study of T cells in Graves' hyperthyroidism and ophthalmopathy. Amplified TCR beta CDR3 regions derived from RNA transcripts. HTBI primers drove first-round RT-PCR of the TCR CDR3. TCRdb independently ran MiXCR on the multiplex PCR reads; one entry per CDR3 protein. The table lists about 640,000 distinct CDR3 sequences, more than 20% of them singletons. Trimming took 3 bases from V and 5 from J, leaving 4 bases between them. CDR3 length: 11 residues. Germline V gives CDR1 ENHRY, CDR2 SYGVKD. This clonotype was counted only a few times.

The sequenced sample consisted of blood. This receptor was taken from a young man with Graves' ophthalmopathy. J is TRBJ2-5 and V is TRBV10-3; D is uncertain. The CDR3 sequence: CAISDMETQYF. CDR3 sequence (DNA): TGTGCCATCAGTGACATGGAGACCCAGTACTTC.